The sequence of this TCR beta chain was determined in a study of blood T cells in healthy people across ages. The CDR3 has 16 residues. V lost 6 bases, J lost 1 base, and 6 bases stayed unmatched. Combining a sample-barcoded 5' primer with a J-beta primer mix, a second PCR ran for 7 to 11 cycles. TCRdb redid the calling of the 5' RACE reads with MiXCR, one entry per CDR3 protein. The sample lists 700,000 to 900,000 distinct CDR3 sequences, around 25% occurring once. These sequences were also reported in another study, on T cells of mothers and their children. As that study records: With the M1S primer of the second PCR, sample barcodes and 2-4 random nucleotides were added. Per child, 3 million or so TCR beta CDR3 reads were obtained, against over 9 million per mother.

Sequenced material: blood. The rearrangement links TRBV12-3 or TRBV12-4 to TRBJ1-4, with 9 bases lining up with TRBD1. The sequence was obtained from a boy between 5 and 17 years old in good health. CDR3 protein: CASRPTGGRTNEKLFF. The DNA for the CDR3 is TGTGCCAGCAGGCCGACAGGGGGACGAACTAATGAAAAACTGTTTTTT.